Listed below are T cell receptor beta chains from one sample, sequenced in a study of PD-L1 blockade in urothelial cancer. TCRdb's table, derived via immunoSEQ multiplex PCR, lists solely in-frame clones and lacks some. The sample yields around 100,000 clones, approximately 90% seen once. Sample: PBMCs, taken around atezolizumab (anti-PD-L1) treatment. These receptor sequences come from a man aged 55-75 years with urothelial cancer. CDR3s include the opening cysteine and the closing phenylalanine or tryptophan. A D gene is named only where the DNA matches it firmly. Size is stated for part of the rows, as once, few or many counts, or as a class when the clone is expanded.

D gene,J gene,clone size,V gene,CDR3 protein,CDR3 DNA
TRBD2,TRBJ2-2,NA,TRBV11-2,CASIGAGVPGELFF,TGTGCCAGCATAGGGGCGGGGGTACCCGGGGAGCTGTTTTTT
TRBD2,TRBJ2-7,NA,TRBV6-5,CASMVLASSYEQYF,TGTGCCAGCATGGTACTAGCGTCCTCCTACGAGCAGTACTTC
NA,TRBJ1-1,NA,TRBV5-4,CASSPGGADRNTEAFF,TGTGCCAGCAGCCCCGGAGGTGCAGATAGGAACACTGAAGCTTTCTTT
NA,TRBJ2-7,NA,TRBV7-9,CASSLAGVSYEQYF,TGTGCCAGCAGCTTAGCGGGAGTGTCCTACGAGCAGTACTTC
TRBD1,TRBJ1-1,NA,TRBV28,CASSKLDRVANTEAFF,TGTGCCAGCAGCAAACTAGACAGGGTGGCGAACACTGAAGCTTTCTTT
NA,TRBJ1-3,few,TRBV6-6,CASSYARSGRNTIYF,TGTGCCAGCAGTTACGCCCGGAGCGGGAGAAACACCATATATTTT
TRBD2,TRBJ2-7,NA,TRBV27,CASSLREGPYEQYF,TGTGCCAGCAGTTTGAGGGAGGGCCCCTACGAGCAGTACTTC
NA,TRBJ2-3,NA,TRBV6-6,CASSFGGTDTQYF,TGTGCCAGCAGTTTCGGGGGCACAGATACGCAGTATTTT
NA,TRBJ1-5,once,TRBV29-1,CSVVKGENQPQHF,TGCAGCGTTGTAAAGGGGGAGAATCAGCCCCAGCATTTT
NA,TRBJ1-6,NA,TRBV5-8,CASSTEKTYNSPLHF,TGTGCCAGCAGCACGGAGAAAACCTATAATTCACCCCTCCACTTT
NA,TRBJ1-2,NA,TRBV7-9,CASSPRGTPRLNYGYTF,TGTGCCAGCAGCCCTCGTGGGACACCGCGCCTTAACTATGGCTACACCTTC
NA,TRBJ2-4,NA,TRBV4-3,CASSHGGTERHGGLAKNIQYF,TGCGCCAGCAGCCATGGGGGGACCGAGAGACACGGCGGATTAGCCAAAAACATTCAGTACTTC
TRBD2,TRBJ2-1,NA,TRBV4-2,CASSQNAYSGTLGEQFF,TGTGCCAGCAGCCAAAACGCTTATAGCGGGACTCTTGGTGAGCAGTTCTTC